This record looks at one T cell receptor (beta chain) sequence and its context. With 4 bases clipped from V and 7 bases from J, the junction kept 3 bases outside the gene matches. The V gene's germline CDR1 is MNHNS and CDR2 SASEGT. The CDR3 spans 14 residues. The repertoire was sequenced with immunoSEQ multiplex PCR; TCRdb's copy has only in-frame clones and lacks some. The repertoire holds just over 55,000 clones, with roughly 93% as singletons. The data belong to a study of technical replicates of blood from a handful of donors. The sequencing sample was made of PBMCs. This clonotype originated in a human donor in good health. Some clones in this sample may be carry-over from other donors' samples. The chain recombines TRBV6-1 with TRBJ2-3; TRBD2 aligns across 12 bases. The CDR3 region has the DNA TGTGCCAGCAGTGGGCTAGCGGGGGGGAATACGCAGTATTTT. This translates into CASSGLAGGNTQYF.